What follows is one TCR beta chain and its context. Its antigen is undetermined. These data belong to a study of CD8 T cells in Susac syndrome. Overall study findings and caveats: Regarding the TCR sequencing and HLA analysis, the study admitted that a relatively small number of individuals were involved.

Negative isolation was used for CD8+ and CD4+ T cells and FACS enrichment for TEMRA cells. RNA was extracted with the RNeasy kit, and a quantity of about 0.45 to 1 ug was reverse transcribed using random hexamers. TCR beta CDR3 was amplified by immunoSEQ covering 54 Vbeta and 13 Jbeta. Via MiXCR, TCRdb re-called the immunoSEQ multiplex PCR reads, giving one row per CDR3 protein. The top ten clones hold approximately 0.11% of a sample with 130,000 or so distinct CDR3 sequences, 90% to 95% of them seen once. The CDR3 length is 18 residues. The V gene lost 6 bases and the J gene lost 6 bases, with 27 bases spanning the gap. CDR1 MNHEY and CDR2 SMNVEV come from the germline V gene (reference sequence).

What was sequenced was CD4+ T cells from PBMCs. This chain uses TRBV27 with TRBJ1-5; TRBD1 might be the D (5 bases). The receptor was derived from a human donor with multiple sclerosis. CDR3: CASRQPRRGAGSRQPQHF. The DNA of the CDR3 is TGTGCCAGCAGACAACCACGAAGAGGGGCAGGATCTCGTCAGCCCCAGCATTTT.